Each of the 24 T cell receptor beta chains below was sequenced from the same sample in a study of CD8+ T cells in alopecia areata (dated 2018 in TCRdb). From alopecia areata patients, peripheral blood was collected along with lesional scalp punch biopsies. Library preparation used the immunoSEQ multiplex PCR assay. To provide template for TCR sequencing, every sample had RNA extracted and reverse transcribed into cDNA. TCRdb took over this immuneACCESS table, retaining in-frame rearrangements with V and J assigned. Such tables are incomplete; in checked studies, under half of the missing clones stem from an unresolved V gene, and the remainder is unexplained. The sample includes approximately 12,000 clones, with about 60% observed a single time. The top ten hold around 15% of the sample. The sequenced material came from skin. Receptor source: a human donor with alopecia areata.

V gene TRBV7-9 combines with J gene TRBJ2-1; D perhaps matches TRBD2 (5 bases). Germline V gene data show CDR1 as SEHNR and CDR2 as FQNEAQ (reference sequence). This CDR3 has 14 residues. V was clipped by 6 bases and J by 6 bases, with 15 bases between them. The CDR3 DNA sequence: TGTGCCAGCAGACCCGGAGGATACATCAATGAGCAGTTCTTC. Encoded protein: CASRPGGYINEQFF.

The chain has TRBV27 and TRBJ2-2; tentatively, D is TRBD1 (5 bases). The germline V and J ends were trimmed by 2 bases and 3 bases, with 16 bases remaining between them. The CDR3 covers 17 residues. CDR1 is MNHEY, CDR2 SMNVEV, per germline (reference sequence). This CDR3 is CASSLREAGNYTGELFF. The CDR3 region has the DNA TGTGCCAGCAGTTTACGTGAGGCAGGGAACTACACCGGGGAGCTGTTTTTT.

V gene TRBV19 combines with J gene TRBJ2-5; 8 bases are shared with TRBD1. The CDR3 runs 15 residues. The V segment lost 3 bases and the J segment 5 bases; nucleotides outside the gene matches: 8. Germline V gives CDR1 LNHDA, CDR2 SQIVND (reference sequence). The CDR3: CASSITPGGRETQYF. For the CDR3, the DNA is TGTGCCAGTAGTATTACGCCAGGGGGCCGCGAGACCCAGTACTTC.

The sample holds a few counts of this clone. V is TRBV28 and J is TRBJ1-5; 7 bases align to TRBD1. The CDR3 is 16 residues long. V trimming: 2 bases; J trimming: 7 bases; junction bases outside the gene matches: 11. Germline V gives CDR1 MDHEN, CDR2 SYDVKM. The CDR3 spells CASSLSGRGDGQPQHF. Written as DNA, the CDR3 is TGTGCCAGCAGTTTAAGTGGCAGGGGGGACGGACAGCCCCAGCATTTT.

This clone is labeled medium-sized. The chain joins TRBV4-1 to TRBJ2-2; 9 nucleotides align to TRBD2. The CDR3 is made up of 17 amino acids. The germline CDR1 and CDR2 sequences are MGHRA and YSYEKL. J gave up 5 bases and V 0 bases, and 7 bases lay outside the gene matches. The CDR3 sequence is CASSQDGIAGVTGELFF. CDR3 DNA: TGCGCCAGCAGCCAAGATGGGATAGCGGGGGTAACCGGGGAGCTGTTTTTT.

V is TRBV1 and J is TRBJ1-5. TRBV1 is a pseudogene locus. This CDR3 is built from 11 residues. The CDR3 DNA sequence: TGCACCAGCAGCCAAGGACCGCTCCAGCATTTT. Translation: CTSSQGPLQHF.

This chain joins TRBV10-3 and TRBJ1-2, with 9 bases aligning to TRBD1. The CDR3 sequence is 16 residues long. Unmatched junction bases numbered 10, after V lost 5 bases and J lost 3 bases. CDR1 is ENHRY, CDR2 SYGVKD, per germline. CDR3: CAISKRTGDFDYGYTF. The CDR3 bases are TGTGCCATCAGTAAGAGGACAGGGGATTTCGACTATGGCTACACCTTC.

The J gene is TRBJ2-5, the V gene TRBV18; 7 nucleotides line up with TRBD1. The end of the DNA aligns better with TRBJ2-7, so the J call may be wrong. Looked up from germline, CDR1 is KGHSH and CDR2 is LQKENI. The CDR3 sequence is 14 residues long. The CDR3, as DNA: TGTGCCAGCTCCCGGGACAGAAGCTCCTACGAGCAGTACTTC. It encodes CASSRDRSSYEQYF.

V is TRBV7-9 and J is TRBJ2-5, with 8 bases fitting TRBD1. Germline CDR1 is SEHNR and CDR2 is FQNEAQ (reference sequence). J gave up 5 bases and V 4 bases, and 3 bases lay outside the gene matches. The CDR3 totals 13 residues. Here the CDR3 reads CASSSTGDETQYF. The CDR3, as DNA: TGTGCCAGCAGCTCGACAGGGGATGAGACCCAGTACTTC.

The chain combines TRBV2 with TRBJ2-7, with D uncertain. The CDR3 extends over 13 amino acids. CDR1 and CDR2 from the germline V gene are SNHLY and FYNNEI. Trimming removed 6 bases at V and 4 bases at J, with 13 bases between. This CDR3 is CASSLRQNYEQYF. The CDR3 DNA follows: TGTGCCAGCAGCTTAAGGCAGAATTACGAGCAGTACTTC.

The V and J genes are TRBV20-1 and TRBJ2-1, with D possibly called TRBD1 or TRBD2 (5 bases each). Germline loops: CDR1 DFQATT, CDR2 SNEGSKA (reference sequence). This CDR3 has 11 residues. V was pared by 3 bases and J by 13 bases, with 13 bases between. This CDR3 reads CSARGPGPQFF. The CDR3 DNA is TGCAGTGCTAGGGGTCCGGGACCACAGTTCTTC.

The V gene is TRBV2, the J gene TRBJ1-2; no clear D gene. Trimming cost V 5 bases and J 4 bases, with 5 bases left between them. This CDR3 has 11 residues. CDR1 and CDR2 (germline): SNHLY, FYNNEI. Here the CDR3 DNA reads TGTGCCAGCAGTTCGGGCTATGGCTACACCTTC. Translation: CASSSGYGYTF.

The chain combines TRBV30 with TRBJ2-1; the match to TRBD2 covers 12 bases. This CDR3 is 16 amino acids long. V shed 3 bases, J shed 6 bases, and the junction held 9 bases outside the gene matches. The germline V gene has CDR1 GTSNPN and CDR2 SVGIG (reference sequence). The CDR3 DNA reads TGTGCCTGGAGACAAGGACTAGCGGGATTTTTCAATGAGCAGTTCTTC. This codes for CAWRQGLAGFFNEQFF.

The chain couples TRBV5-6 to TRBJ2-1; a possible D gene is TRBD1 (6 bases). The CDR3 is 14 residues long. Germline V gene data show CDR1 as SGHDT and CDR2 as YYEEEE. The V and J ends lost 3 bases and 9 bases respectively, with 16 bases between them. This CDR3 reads CASSSWTVLGEQFF. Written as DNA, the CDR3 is TGTGCCAGCAGCTCATGGACAGTCCTAGGTGAGCAGTTCTTC.

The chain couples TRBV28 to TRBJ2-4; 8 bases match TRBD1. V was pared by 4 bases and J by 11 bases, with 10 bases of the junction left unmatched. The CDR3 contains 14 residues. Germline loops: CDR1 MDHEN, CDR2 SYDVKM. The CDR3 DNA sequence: TGTGCCAGCAGTTCGTATGTACAGGGGGATGTTCAGTACTTC. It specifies CASSSYVQGDVQYF.

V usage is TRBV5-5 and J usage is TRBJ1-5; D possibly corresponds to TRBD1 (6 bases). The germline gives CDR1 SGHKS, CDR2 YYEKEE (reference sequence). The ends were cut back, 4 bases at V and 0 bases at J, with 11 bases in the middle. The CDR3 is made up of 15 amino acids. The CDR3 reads CASSRTVYSNQPQHF. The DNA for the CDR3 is TGTGCCAGCAGCCGGACAGTGTATAGCAATCAGCCCCAGCATTTT. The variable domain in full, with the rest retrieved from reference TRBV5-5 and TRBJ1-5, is DAGVTQSPTHLIKTRGQQVTLRCSPISGHKSVSWYQQVLGQGPQFIFQYYEKEERGRGNFPDRFSARQFPNYSSELNVNALLLGDSALYLCASSRTVYSNQPQHFGDGTRLSIL.

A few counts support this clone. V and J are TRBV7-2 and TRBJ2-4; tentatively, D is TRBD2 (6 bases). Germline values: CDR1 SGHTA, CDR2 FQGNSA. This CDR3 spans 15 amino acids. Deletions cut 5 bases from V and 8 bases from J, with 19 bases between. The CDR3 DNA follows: TGTGCCAGCAGCACCTGGCGGGCCTGGGGGGACATTCAGTACTTC. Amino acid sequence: CASSTWRAWGDIQYF.

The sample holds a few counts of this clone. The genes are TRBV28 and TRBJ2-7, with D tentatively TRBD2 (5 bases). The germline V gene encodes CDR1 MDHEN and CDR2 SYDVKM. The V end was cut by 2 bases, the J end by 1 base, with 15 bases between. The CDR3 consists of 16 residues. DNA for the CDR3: TGTGCCAGCAGTTTAAATAGGTGGGAGCGGTCCTACGAGCAGTACTTC. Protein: CASSLNRWERSYEQYF.

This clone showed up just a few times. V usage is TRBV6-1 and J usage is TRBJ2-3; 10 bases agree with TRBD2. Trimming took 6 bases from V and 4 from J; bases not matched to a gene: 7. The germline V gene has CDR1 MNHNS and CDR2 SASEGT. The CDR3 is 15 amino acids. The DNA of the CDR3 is TGTGCCAGCAGCACACTAGCGGGGACGTCAGATACGCAGTATTTT. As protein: CASSTLAGTSDTQYF.

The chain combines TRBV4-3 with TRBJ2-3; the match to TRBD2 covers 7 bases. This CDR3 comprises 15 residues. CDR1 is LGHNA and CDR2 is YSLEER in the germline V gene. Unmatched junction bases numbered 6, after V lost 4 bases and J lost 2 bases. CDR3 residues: CASSRDYQYTDTQYF. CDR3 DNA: TGCGCCAGCAGCCGGGACTACCAGTACACAGATACGCAGTATTTT.

CDR3 loop: CASSRRLAGETQYF. CDR3 nucleotides: TGTGCCAGCAGTCGTCGACTAGCCGGGGAGACCCAGTACTTC. This sequence joins TRBV28 and TRBJ2-5, with 7 bases aligning to TRBD2. The CDR3 has 14 amino acids. J lost 5 bases, V lost 5 bases, and 8 bases had no gene match. Germline V gives CDR1 MDHEN, CDR2 SYDVKM.

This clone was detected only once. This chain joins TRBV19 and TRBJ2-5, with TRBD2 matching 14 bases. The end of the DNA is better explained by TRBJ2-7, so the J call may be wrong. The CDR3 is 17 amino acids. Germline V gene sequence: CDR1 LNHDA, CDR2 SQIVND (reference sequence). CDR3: CASSASPGLAGAGEQYF. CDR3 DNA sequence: TGTGCCAGTAGTGCAAGCCCGGGACTAGCGGGAGCGGGCGAGCAGTACTTC.

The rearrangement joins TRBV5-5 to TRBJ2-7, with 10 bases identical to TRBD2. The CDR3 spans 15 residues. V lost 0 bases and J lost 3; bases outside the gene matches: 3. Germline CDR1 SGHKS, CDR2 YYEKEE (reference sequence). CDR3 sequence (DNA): TGTGCCAGCAGCTTGGAACTAGCGGGGCTCTACGAGCAGTACTTC. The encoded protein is CASSLELAGLYEQYF.

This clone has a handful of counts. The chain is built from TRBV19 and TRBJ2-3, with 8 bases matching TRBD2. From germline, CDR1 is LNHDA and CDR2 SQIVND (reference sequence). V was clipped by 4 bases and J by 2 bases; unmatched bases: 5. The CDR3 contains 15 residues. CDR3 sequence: CASSRQRGITDTQYF. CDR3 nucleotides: TGTGCCAGTAGTAGACAGCGGGGGATCACAGATACGCAGTATTTT. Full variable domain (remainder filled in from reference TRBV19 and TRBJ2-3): DGGITQSPKYLFRKEGQNVTLSCEQNLNHDAMYWYRQDPGQGLRLIYYSQIVNDFQKGDIAEGYSVSREKKESFPLTVTSAQKNPTAFYLCASSRQRGITDTQYFGPGTRLTVL.